These 31 T cell receptor beta chains originate from one sample sequenced in a study of cytomegalovirus exposure and HLA in healthy donors. Researchers ran the PCR with 60 Vbeta and 13 Jbeta primers. Only in-frame clones appear in the TCRdb table, and some are missing; sequencing was by immunoSEQ multiplex PCR. The table includes 160,000 or so clones, approximately 80% detected once. Sequenced: PBMCs. These receptors all stem from a man younger than 35 in good health and CMV-seropositive.

The sample holds one count of this clone. The V gene is TRBV18, the J gene TRBJ2-3; 8 bases align to TRBD1. The CDR3 sequence is 14 residues long. Per the germline V gene, CDR1 is KGHSH and CDR2 is LQKENI. Trimming cost V 3 bases and J 5 bases; bases outside gene matches: 4. The CDR3 region is CASSPVTGEDTQYF. The CDR3 region has the DNA TGTGCCAGCTCACCGGTGACAGGGGAAGATACGCAGTATTTT.

The gene calls are TRBV7-3 and TRBJ2-1; TRBD2 matches 7 bases. Germline CDR1 SGHTA, CDR2 FQGTGA. The V gene end was trimmed by 3 bases and the J gene end by 2 bases; junction bases not matched to a gene: 4. CDR3 length: 15 amino acids. The CDR3 sequence: CASSLGGDPYNEQFF. The CDR3 nucleotides read TGTGCCAGCAGCTTGGGGGGGGACCCCTACAATGAGCAGTTCTTC.

This clone came up once. Because the CDR3 is missing its conserved closing phenylalanine or tryptophan, this is likely a read error. Written as DNA, the CDR3 is TGTGCCAGCAGCTTAGATCGAGCCGCCGGTTCACCCCTCCACCTT. Protein sequence: CASSLDRAAGSPLHL. V usage is TRBV11-2 and J usage is TRBJ1-6; no clear D. The germline V and J ends were trimmed by 0 bases and 9 bases, with 12 bases remaining between them. The germline V gene encodes CDR1 SGHAT and CDR2 FQNNGV. The CDR3 runs 15 residues.

This rearrangement joins TRBV6-1 to TRBJ2-7; the match to TRBD1 covers 11 bases. The CDR3 runs to 15 residues. Per the germline V gene, CDR1 is MNHNS and CDR2 is SASEGT. After removal of 6 bases from V and 0 bases from J, the junction contained 4 bases not matched to a gene. This chain's CDR3 is CASSNGQGASYEQYF. The CDR3 DNA reads as TGTGCCAGCAGCAATGGACAGGGGGCCTCCTACGAGCAGTACTTC.

CDR3 nucleotide sequence: TGTGCCAGCTGTGAGGGTTTGTGGCCCCAGCATTTT. Amino acid sequence: CASCEGLWPQHF. The rearrangement uses TRBV27 and TRBJ1-5; no reliable D call. Trimming left V 8 bases short and J 9 bases short, with 14 bases between. CDR1 is MNHEY, CDR2 SMNVEV, per germline (reference sequence). CDR3 length equals 12 residues.

The chain carries TRBV25-1 and TRBJ2-7, with 9 bases fitting TRBD1. The V gene end was trimmed by 3 bases and the J gene end by 3 bases; junction bases not matched to a gene: 6. This CDR3 has 15 residues. CDR1 and CDR2 from the germline V gene are MGHDK and SYGVNS. CDR3 sequence reads: CASSDSGQGFYEQYF. CDR3 coding DNA: TGTGCCAGCAGTGACTCGGGACAGGGCTTCTACGAGCAGTACTTC.

The chain joins TRBV4-2 to TRBJ2-5; 9 nucleotides match TRBD2. Trimming cost V 0 bases and J 2 bases; bases outside gene matches: 10. This CDR3 has 18 amino acids. The germline CDR1 and CDR2 sequences are LGHNA and YNFKEQ. CDR3 sequence (DNA): TGTGCCAGCAGCCAAGATCGGCTAGCGGGGCATACACAAGAGACCCAGTACTTC. It codes for CASSQDRLAGHTQETQYF.

This chain uses TRBV19 with TRBJ2-7, with 7 bases aligning to TRBD2. V was clipped by 5 bases and J by 3 bases; unmatched bases: 13. Per germline, CDR1 LNHDA and CDR2 SQIVND (reference sequence). The CDR3 length is 16 residues. This CDR3 reads CASSPGGLVGSYEQYF. The CDR3 DNA follows: TGTGCCAGTAGTCCCGGAGGACTAGTGGGGAGCTACGAGCAGTACTTC.

The rearrangement links TRBV9 to TRBJ2-3; possible D gene TRBD2, 5 bases. The germline gives CDR1 SGDLS, CDR2 YYNGEE. Deletions cut 1 base from V and 4 bases from J, with 13 bases between. CDR3 length: 15 residues. The CDR3 coding sequence is TGTGCCAGCAGCGTACGGGGTGCTATCGCAGATACGCAGTATTTT. Amino acid sequence: CASSVRGAIADTQYF.

The chain links TRBV27 to TRBJ2-7, with TRBD2 as a possible D gene (5 bases). Trimming pared 0 bases from V and 0 bases from J, leaving 6 bases between. Germline V gene data show CDR1 as MNHEY and CDR2 as SMNVEV (reference sequence). CDR3 length: 14 amino acids. CDR3 nucleotides: TGTGCCAGCAGTTTATCAGGGAGCTCCTACGAGCAGTACTTC. It codes for CASSLSGSSYEQYF.

The chain links TRBV19 to TRBJ2-1; 7 nucleotides line up with TRBD2. Germline-derived CDR1 and CDR2 are LNHDA and SQIVND (reference sequence). V trimming: 7 bases; J trimming: 0 bases; junction bases outside the gene matches: 9. This CDR3 has 16 amino acids. The CDR3: CASTKTWTSSYNEQFF. CDR3 in DNA: TGTGCCAGTACAAAAACCTGGACTAGCTCCTACAATGAGCAGTTCTTC.

This chain connects TRBV7-2 to TRBJ2-3, with D tentatively TRBD1 (5 bases). CDR3 length: 14 amino acids. Trimming removed 4 bases from V and 1 base from J, with 9 bases in between. Germline assignment: CDR1 SGHTA and CDR2 FQGNSA. The CDR3 DNA follows: TGTGCCAGCAGCTCGACAGCTGGCACAGATACGCAGTATTTT. Its translation is CASSSTAGTDTQYF.

This clone was found a few times. V usage is TRBV5-1 and J usage is TRBJ2-1, with TRBD2 matching over 12 bases. Germline trimming cut 3 bases from V and 7 bases from J; bases unmatched to any gene: 5. Germline CDR1 reads SGHRS; CDR2 reads YFSETQ. This CDR3 has 15 residues. CDR3 residues: CASSSTSGRVNEQFF. The CDR3 nucleotides read TGCGCCAGCAGCTCGACTAGCGGGAGAGTTAATGAGCAGTTCTTC. Based on the CDR3 plus reference TRBV5-1 and TRBJ2-1, the full variable domain is KAGVTQTPRYLIKTRGQQVTLSCSPISGHRSVSWYQQTPGQGLQFLFEYFSETQRNKGNFPGRFSGRQFSNSRSEMNVSTLELGDSALYLCASSSTSGRVNEQFFGPGTRLTVL.

The chain is built from TRBV11-2 and TRBJ2-7, with TRBD1 matching over 8 bases. The CDR3 runs 16 residues. The V gene end was trimmed by 4 bases and the J gene end by 10 bases; junction bases not matched to a gene: 18. Per germline, CDR1 SGHAT and CDR2 FQNNGV. In DNA form, the CDR3 reads TGTGCCAGCAGCTCAACAGTAGGACAGGGAAGGGCGGGACAGTACTTC. Protein sequence: CASSSTVGQGRAGQYF.

The J gene is TRBJ1-1, the V gene TRBV9; 9 bases match TRBD1. The CDR3 is 13 amino acids. The germline V gene encodes CDR1 SGDLS and CDR2 YYNGEE. Trimming took 2 bases from V and 11 from J; bases not matched to a gene: 7. Here the CDR3 reads CASSVAGQGGAFF. The CDR3 DNA reads TGTGCCAGCAGCGTGGCGGGACAGGGAGGGGCTTTCTTT.

The chain recombines TRBV13 with TRBJ2-3; 7 nucleotides align to TRBD1. Germline V lookup: CDR1 PRHDT, CDR2 FYEKMQ (reference sequence). CDR3 length: 15 residues. Trimming cost V 4 bases and J 1 base; bases outside gene matches: 5. CDR3 residues: CASSSDRVGTDTQYF. DNA of the CDR3: TGTGCCAGCAGCTCAGACAGGGTTGGCACAGATACGCAGTATTTT.

The genes are TRBV6-6 and TRBJ1-1, with D possibly matching TRBD1 (5 bases). V lost 6 bases, J lost 0 bases, and 17 bases lay in between. The CDR3 extends over 16 amino acids. Germline V gene data show CDR1 as MNHNY and CDR2 as SVGAGI (reference sequence). CDR3 sequence reads: CASSRQGAGMNTEAFF. Here the CDR3 DNA reads TGTGCCAGCAGCCGCCAGGGTGCGGGGATGAACACTGAAGCTTTCTTT.

The chain employs TRBV7-2 and TRBJ2-1; possible D gene TRBD2, 5 bases. V lost 3 bases to trimming and J lost 2 bases, with 14 bases between them. CDR1 and CDR2 from the germline V gene are SGHTA and FQGNSA. This CDR3 region has 16 residues. The CDR3 here is CASSFPLADTYNEQFF. The CDR3 region has the DNA TGTGCCAGCAGCTTTCCTCTAGCAGATACCTACAATGAGCAGTTCTTC.

V is TRBV13 and J is TRBJ2-3, with 12 bases lining up with TRBD2. The J segment lost 4 bases and the V segment lost 5 bases, leaving 13 bases of the junction unmatched. The CDR3 spans 18 residues. Germline V gives CDR1 PRHDT, CDR2 FYEKMQ (reference sequence). The CDR3 sequence is CASSPGVRLAGEADTQYF. The CDR3 DNA reads TGTGCCAGCAGCCCAGGGGTTAGACTAGCGGGAGAGGCAGATACGCAGTATTTT.

The chain carries TRBV6-5 and TRBJ1-2; tentative D call: TRBD1 (6 bases). The CDR3 totals 12 residues. V was cut by 5 bases and J by 5 bases, with 9 bases left in between. Germline V gene sequence: CDR1 MNHEY, CDR2 SVGAGI. In DNA, the CDR3 is TGTGCCAGCAGTGAACAGGGTTATGGCTACACCTTC. It is translated as CASSEQGYGYTF.

The rearrangement links TRBV14 to TRBJ2-5, with TRBD1 matching over 10 bases. Germline values: CDR1 SGHDN, CDR2 FVKESK. The CDR3 consists of 14 residues. V lost 6 bases to trimming and J lost 5 bases; unmatched junction nucleotides: 6. CDR3 bases: TGTGCCAGCAGACGGACAGGGGGTTGGGAGACCCAGTACTTC. Translation gives CASRRTGGWETQYF.

The V and J genes are TRBV29-1 and TRBJ1-2; D may be TRBD1 (6 bases). CDR1 and CDR2 (germline): SQVTM, ANQGSEA. V lost 8 bases, J lost 5 bases, and 12 bases lay in between. This CDR3 has 11 amino acids. The CDR3 sequence: CSTRGGYGYTF. The CDR3 region has the DNA TGCAGCACCAGGGGAGGGTATGGCTACACCTTC.

A remark on this clone: One end of the junction varies from germline; a read error may be responsible. The DNA for the CDR3 is TGTGCCAGCTGGGGCGGGGCTGACTATGGCTACATCTTC. Its protein is CASWGGADYGYIF. V usage is TRBV7-2 and J usage is TRBJ1-2, with D possibly matching TRBD1 (5 bases). The CDR3 totals 13 residues. The germline gives CDR1 SGHTA, CDR2 FQGNSA.

The chain carries TRBV7-6 and TRBJ1-1; a possible D gene is TRBD1 (5 bases). The CDR3 spans 13 residues. The germline V gene has CDR1 SGHVS and CDR2 FNYEAQ. The V end lost 3 bases, the J end lost 6 bases, and 11 bases lay between the germline ends. This chain's CDR3 is CASSLGGEAEAFF. The CDR3 nucleotides read TGTGCCAGCAGCTTGGGGGGGGAGGCTGAAGCTTTCTTT.

V and J are TRBV27 and TRBJ2-7, with D perhaps matching TRBD1 (6 bases). From germline, CDR1 is MNHEY and CDR2 SMNVEV (reference sequence). The CDR3 length is 14 residues. Deletions cut 2 bases from V and 7 bases from J, with 15 bases between. DNA for the CDR3: TGTGCCAGCAGTTTAGGGCAGGGGCTGGGGGAGCAGTACTTC. Translated: CASSLGQGLGEQYF.

This chain uses TRBV6-4 with TRBJ2-7, with TRBD2 matching 10 bases. Germline loops: CDR1 MRHNA, CDR2 SNTAGT. Trimming took 2 bases from V and 4 from J; bases not matched to a gene: 8. This CDR3 is built from 16 residues. The CDR3 sequence is CASSDPRAGGKYEQYF. Here the CDR3 DNA reads TGTGCCAGCAGTGACCCCCGAGCGGGAGGGAAATACGAGCAGTACTTC.

This chain joins TRBV9 and TRBJ2-1; the D is unclear. Trimming stripped 0 bases from V and 11 bases from J, with 6 bases between. Germline CDR1 and CDR2: SGDLS and YYNGEE. The CDR3 is made up of 11 amino acids. DNA of the CDR3: TGTGCCAGCAGCGTAGACAGTAAGCAGTTCTTC. This translates into CASSVDSKQFF. The full variable domain, with the rest looked up from reference TRBV9 and TRBJ2-1, is DSGVTQTPKHLITATGQRVTLRCSPRSGDLSVYWYQQSLDQGLQFLIQYYNGEERAKGNILERFSAQQFPDLHSELNLSSLELGDSALYFCASSVDSKQFFGPGTRLTVL.

This chain links TRBV5-1 with TRBJ1-1; the D gene is possibly TRBD1 (6 bases). The CDR3 totals 17 residues. The V end was cut by 7 bases, the J end by 0 bases, with 22 bases between. Germline assignment: CDR1 SGHRS and CDR2 YFSETQ. The CDR3 sequence: CASCGGGGKTMNTEAFF. CDR3 sequence (DNA): TGCGCCAGCTGTGGGGGCGGGGGGAAGACGATGAACACTGAAGCTTTCTTT.

With respect to this clone: The identical CDR3 is also encoded by other nucleotide sequences in the sample. V gene TRBV13 combines with J gene TRBJ2-7; D is ambiguous. Trimming took 0 bases from V and 5 from J, leaving 5 bases between them. CDR3 length: 12 residues. The V gene's germline CDR1 is PRHDT and CDR2 FYEKMQ (reference sequence). The CDR3: CASSLGRDEQYF. The CDR3 region has the DNA TGTGCCAGCAGCTTAGGCCGGGACGAGCAGTACTTC. Supplemented by reference TRBV13 and TRBJ2-7, the full variable domain reads AAGVIQSPRHLIKEKRETATLKCYPIPRHDTVYWYQQGPGQDPQFLISFYEKMQSDKGSIPDRFSAQQFSDYHSELNMSSLELGDSALYFCASSLGRDEQYFGPGTRLTVT.

This clone showed up just once. This chain uses TRBV27 with TRBJ1-5; 9 bases fit TRBD1. This CDR3 is built from 14 residues. J was trimmed by 4 bases and V by 8 bases; bases with no gene match: 6. Germline lookup yields CDR1 MNHEY and CDR2 SMNVEV (reference sequence). The CDR3 is CASARTGANQPQHF. CDR3 bases: TGTGCCAGCGCCCGGACAGGGGCTAATCAGCCCCAGCATTTT.

The J gene is TRBJ1-3, the V gene TRBV5-6, with TRBD1 matching over 7 bases. After removal of 7 bases from V and 3 bases from J, the junction contained 7 bases not matched to a gene. The CDR3 is 14 amino acids. CDR1 SGHDT and CDR2 YYEEEE come from the germline V gene. The chain's CDR3 is CASSLGGFGNTIYF. The CDR3 nucleotides read TGTGCCAGCTCTCTAGGGGGCTTTGGAAACACCATATATTTT.